Here is one TCR beta chain with its context. Germline lookup yields CDR1 MNHEY and CDR2 SVGAGI. The CDR3 length is 15 residues. Deletions cut 2 bases from V and 0 bases from J, with 10 bases between. Measured with immunoSEQ multiplex PCR; TCRdb has only the in-frame clones, and not every one. The sample includes roughly 360,000 clones, roughly 90% of them seen just once. Everyone who took part was about 18 to 90 years old, and they came from about two dozen US areas. Clinical history as reported by participants underpinned cohort assignment. The sample comes from a study of blood T cell repertoires in COVID-19.

The V call is TRBV6-5, the J call TRBJ1-1; D uncertain. The TCR was taken from a woman aged 25 to 39 with acute COVID-19. Sample: PBMCs or T cells enriched from blood (not recorded which). CDR3 DNA: TGTGCCAGCAGTTACGGCCGGAGGATGAACACTGAAGCTTTCTTT. This codes for CASSYGRRMNTEAFF.